These 10 T cell receptor beta chains were sequenced from one sample in a study of technical replicates of blood from several donors. TCRdb keeps only in-frame clones here, not all; method: immunoSEQ multiplex PCR. Of 79,000 or so clones in the sample, approximately 93% were seen once. What was sequenced was T cells isolated from PBMCs. The source of these receptors is a human donor in good health.

V usage is TRBV27 and J usage is TRBJ1-5; maybe TRBD1 (5 bases). This CDR3 is built from 14 residues. With 5 bases removed from V and 7 bases from J, the gap between germline ends came to 15 bases. Per the germline V gene, CDR1 is MNHEY and CDR2 is SMNVEV (reference sequence). The CDR3 DNA follows: TGTGCCAGCAGTATAAGGGGTACGGAGCAGCCCCAGCATTTT. Encoded protein: CASSIRGTEQPQHF.

This clone was seen a single time. The chain uses TRBV30 and TRBJ2-7, with TRBD1 as a possible D gene (5 bases). The CDR3 spans 13 residues. V shed 2 bases and J shed 6 bases, with 14 bases lying between them. The germline gives CDR1 GTSNPN, CDR2 SVGIG (reference sequence). The CDR3 coding sequence is TGTGCCTGGAGTTCGGCAGGGTGGGGCGAGCAGTACTTC. It specifies CAWSSAGWGEQYF. The full variable domain, its missing parts supplied by reference TRBV30 and TRBJ2-7, is SQTIHQWPATLVQPVGSPLSLECTVEGTSNPNLYWYRQAAGRGLQLLFYSVGIGQISSEVPQNLSASRPQDRQFILSSKKLLLSDSGFYLCAWSSAGWGEQYFGPGTRLTVT.

The chain has TRBV4-3 and TRBJ1-2; 10 bases agree with TRBD1. The germline V gene has CDR1 LGHNA and CDR2 YSLEER. There are 13 residues in the CDR3. V was clipped by 5 bases and J by 4 bases; unmatched bases: 1. The CDR3, as DNA: TGCGCCAGCAGCGACAGGGGGCGCTATGGCTACACCTTC. This encodes CASSDRGRYGYTF.

Comment on this clone: Germline and junction disagree at one end, which may indicate a read error. The genes are TRBV7-7 and TRBJ2-2; 7 bases agree with TRBD1. The CDR3 loop spans 13 amino acids. Germline values: CDR1 SSHAT, CDR2 FNYEAQ (reference sequence). The CDR3 DNA is TGTGCTAGCAAAGGCAGGGGGACCGGGGAGCTGTTTTTT. Translation: CASKGRGTGELFF. The variable domain in full, with the rest retrieved from reference TRBV7-7 and TRBJ2-2, is GAGVSQSPRYKVTKRGQDVTLRCDPISSHATLYWYQQALGQGPEFLTYFNYEAQPDKSGLPSDRFSAERPEGSISTLTIQRTEQRDSAMYRCASKGRGTGELFFGEGSRLTVL.

The CDR3 spells CASSLSGHLNTGELFF. The DNA for the CDR3 is TGTGCCAGCAGTTTATCGGGACACCTGAACACCGGGGAGCTGTTTTTT. The chain recombines TRBV27 with TRBJ2-2; TRBD1 is a possible D gene (6 bases). This CDR3 has 16 residues. Germline lookup yields CDR1 MNHEY and CDR2 SMNVEV (reference sequence). V was clipped by 0 bases and J by 1 base, with 9 bases between them.

This chain links TRBV7-8 with TRBJ1-5, with 9 nucleotides matching TRBD1. J was trimmed by 5 bases and V by 5 bases; bases with no gene match: 16. This CDR3 contains 18 residues. The germline V gene encodes CDR1 SGHVS and CDR2 FQNEAQ. The CDR3 reads CASSHGWTGVLFDQPQHF. CDR3 DNA sequence: TGTGCCAGCAGCCACGGGTGGACAGGGGTCTTATTCGATCAGCCCCAGCATTTT. The whole variable domain, remainder taken from reference TRBV7-8 and TRBJ1-5, is GAGVSQSPRYKVAKRGQDVALRCDPISGHVSLFWYQQALGQGPEFLTYFQNEAQLDKSGLPSDRFFAERPEGSVSTLKIQRTQQEDSAVYLCASSHGWTGVLFDQPQHFGDGTRLSIL.

The chain has TRBV29-1 and TRBJ2-1; D gene ambiguous. This CDR3 contains 13 residues. Trimming pared 2 bases from V and 8 bases from J, leaving 13 bases between. Per germline, CDR1 SQVTM and CDR2 ANQGSEA. CDR3 DNA: TGCAGCGTTGAACGGGTGACCTCTCATGAGCAGTTCTTC. Protein product: CSVERVTSHEQFF.

This clone was seen once. J is TRBJ2-1 and V is TRBV5-6; the D is unclear. Germline-derived CDR1 and CDR2 are SGHDT and YYEEEE. This CDR3 has 13 residues. Trimming stripped 3 bases from V and 6 bases from J, with 10 bases between. CDR3 sequence reads: CASSSVAFNEQFF. CDR3 nucleotides: TGTGCCAGCAGCTCGGTAGCTTTCAATGAGCAGTTCTTC.

This clone occurred a few times. The chain is built from TRBV13 and TRBJ1-1; TRBD1 agrees at 9 bases. This CDR3 is 13 amino acids long. Germline assignment: CDR1 PRHDT and CDR2 FYEKMQ (reference sequence). V gave up 5 bases and J gave up 3 bases; unmatched junction bases: 1. CDR3 DNA sequence: TGTGCCAGCAGCAGGGACAGGGACACTGAAGCTTTCTTT. Translated, it gives CASSRDRDTEAFF.

The chain combines TRBV4-3 with TRBJ2-5, with TRBD2 matching 8 bases. Trimming removed 4 bases from V and 1 base from J; junction bases left unmatched: 5. Per the germline V gene, CDR1 is LGHNA and CDR2 is YSLEER. The CDR3 runs to 15 residues. CDR3 amino acids: CASSRILAVQETQYF. In nucleotides, the CDR3 is TGCGCCAGCAGCCGTATACTAGCGGTCCAAGAGACCCAGTACTTC.